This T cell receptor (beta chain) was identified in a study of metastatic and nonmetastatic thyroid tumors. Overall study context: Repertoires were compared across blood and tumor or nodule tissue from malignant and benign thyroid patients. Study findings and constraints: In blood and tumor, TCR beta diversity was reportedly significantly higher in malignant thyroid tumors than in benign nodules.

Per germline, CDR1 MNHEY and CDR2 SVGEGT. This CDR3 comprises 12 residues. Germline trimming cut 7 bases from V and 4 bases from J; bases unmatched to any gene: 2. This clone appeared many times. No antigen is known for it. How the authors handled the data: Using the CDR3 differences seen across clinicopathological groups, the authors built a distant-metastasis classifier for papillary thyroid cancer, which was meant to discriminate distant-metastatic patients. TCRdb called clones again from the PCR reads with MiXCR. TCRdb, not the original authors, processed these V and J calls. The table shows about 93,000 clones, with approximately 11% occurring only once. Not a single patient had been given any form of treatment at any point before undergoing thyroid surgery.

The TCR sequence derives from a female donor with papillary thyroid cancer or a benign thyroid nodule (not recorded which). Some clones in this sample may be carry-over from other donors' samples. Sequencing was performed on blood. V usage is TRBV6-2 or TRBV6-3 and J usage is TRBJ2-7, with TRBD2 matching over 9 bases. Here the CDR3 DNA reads TGTGCCAGCAATGCGGGAGGGTACGAGCAGTACTTC. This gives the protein CASNAGGYEQYF.